These 14 T cell receptor beta chains originate from one sample sequenced in a study of patients and donors after allogeneic stem cell transplantation. MiXCR, applied by TCRdb to the RT-PCR reads, yields one record per CDR3 protein. The sample comprises about 400,000 distinct CDR3 sequences, 16% of which are singletons, and around 7.9% rests with the top ten. Source material: blood, either unsorted or a sorted T cell fraction (not recorded which). These receptors were collected from a human donor who was either an allogeneic HSCT recipient or a stem cell or donor lymphocyte infusion donor (not recorded which). It is not recorded whose cells these are; they may come from a transplant donor.

A few counts support this clonotype. The chain uses TRBV7-8 and TRBJ2-7; 11 bases agree with TRBD2. The J segment lost 3 bases and the V segment lost 5 bases, leaving 6 bases of the junction unmatched. Germline CDR1 SGHVS, CDR2 FQNEAQ. The CDR3 has 15 amino acids. This CDR3 is CASSIIAGGDYEQYF. The CDR3 DNA reads as TGTGCCAGCAGCATAATAGCGGGAGGGGACTACGAGCAGTACTTC.

The chain has TRBV7-6 and TRBJ1-6, with 7 bases that match TRBD1. CDR3 length equals 15 residues. J gave up 8 bases and V 4 bases, and 8 bases lay outside the gene matches. Looked up from germline, CDR1 is SGHVS and CDR2 is FNYEAQ. The CDR3 nucleotides are TGTGCCAGCAGCTCTCACAGGGGACGTGATTCACCCCTCCACTTT. It is translated as CASSSHRGRDSPLHF.

This clonotype was found a few times. The chain carries TRBV19 and TRBJ2-7; 7 nucleotides align to TRBD2. The junction had 5 bases not matched to a gene; V was cut back by 4 bases and J by 5 bases. Germline V gene lookup returns CDR1 LNHDA and CDR2 SQIVND (reference sequence). CDR3 length: 13 residues. DNA of the CDR3: TGTGCCAGTAGTAGCGGGAGAATTGACGAGCAGTACTTC. Translation gives CASSSGRIDEQYF.

This CDR3 reads CASSLTGSETQYF. CDR3 sequence (DNA): TGCGCCAGCAGCTTGACAGGGTCAGAGACCCAGTACTTC. The chain combines TRBV5-1 with TRBJ2-5; tentatively, D is TRBD1 (6 bases). CDR1 is SGHRS and CDR2 is YFSETQ in the germline V gene. There are 13 residues in the CDR3. Trimming cost V 1 base and J 4 bases, with 8 bases left between them.

The chain links TRBV24-1 to TRBJ2-1; the D gene is possibly TRBD1 (7 bases). The CDR3 runs to 15 residues. V shed 0 bases and J shed 7 bases, with 12 bases lying between them. Germline lookup yields CDR1 KGHDR and CDR2 SFDVKD. The CDR3 loop is CATSDLEQGRNEQFF. CDR3 DNA: TGTGCCACCAGTGATTTGGAACAGGGGAGGAATGAGCAGTTCTTC.

This clonotype was observed a few times. The chain couples TRBV7-2 to TRBJ2-3; a weak D match, TRBD2 (5 bases). This CDR3 is 15 amino acids long. V was trimmed by 1 base and J by 0 bases, leaving 8 bases between them. Per the germline V gene, CDR1 is SGHTA and CDR2 is FQGNSA. The CDR3 DNA sequence: TGTGCCAGCAGCTTAGGGGAGACTAGCACAGATACGCAGTATTTT. Encoded protein: CASSLGETSTDTQYF.

Only a few counts were recorded for this clonotype. The chain joins TRBV30 to TRBJ2-2; 7 positions agree with TRBD1. This CDR3 is 13 amino acids long. The ends lost 8 bases at V and 0 bases at J; junction bases unmatched: 3. Germline V gene lookup returns CDR1 GTSNPN and CDR2 SVGIG (reference sequence). CDR3 in amino acids: CARGHPNTGELFF. The CDR3 DNA is TGTGCCAGGGGGCACCCGAACACCGGGGAGCTGTTTTTT.

This chain connects TRBV7-3 to TRBJ2-2, with 10 bases fitting TRBD2. The germline gives CDR1 SGHTA, CDR2 FQGTGA. The CDR3 length is 13 residues. V lost 5 bases and J lost 8; bases outside the gene matches: 2. The CDR3 here is CASSPSGGGELFF. The DNA of the CDR3 is TGTGCCAGCAGCCCTAGCGGGGGTGGGGAGCTGTTTTTT.

The chain uses TRBV28 and TRBJ2-1; possibly TRBD2 for D (7 bases). The germline V gene encodes CDR1 MDHEN and CDR2 SYDVKM. The V end lost 7 bases, the J end lost 0 bases, and 13 bases lay between the germline ends. CDR3 length: 15 amino acids. In DNA, the CDR3 is TGTGCCAGCACATCAGGGGACTACTCCTACAATGAGCAGTTCTTC. Its protein is CASTSGDYSYNEQFF.

The chain carries TRBV3-1 and TRBJ1-6; no clear D. The V gene's germline CDR1 is LGHDT and CDR2 YNNKEL (reference sequence). Trimming pared 1 base from V and 7 bases from J, leaving 8 bases between. There are 14 residues in the CDR3. The CDR3 nucleotides are TGTGCCAGCAGCCAAGGGGCCCCCAATTCACCCCTCCACTTT. Translation: CASSQGAPNSPLHF.

This rearrangement joins TRBV7-8 to TRBJ1-5; tentative D call: TRBD1 (6 bases). Trimming took 0 bases from V and 2 from J, leaving 11 bases between them. CDR3 length: 16 amino acids. The germline V gene encodes CDR1 SGHVS and CDR2 FQNEAQ. The CDR3 loop reads CASSLAVPGGNQPQHF. The CDR3 DNA follows: TGTGCCAGCAGCTTAGCCGTCCCAGGGGGCAATCAGCCCCAGCATTTT.

CDR3 loop: CASSIGTPGEQYF. The CDR3 coding sequence is TGTGCCAGTAGTATCGGGACCCCGGGGGAGCAGTACTTC. The chain is built from TRBV19 and TRBJ2-7, with D perhaps TRBD1 or TRBD2 (5 bases each). The germline V gene encodes CDR1 LNHDA and CDR2 SQIVND (reference sequence). V shed 3 bases and J shed 7 bases, with 13 bases lying between them. The CDR3 runs to 13 residues.

V usage is TRBV7-2 and J usage is TRBJ2-7, with 8 bases aligning to TRBD2. V shed 5 bases and J 11 bases; nucleotides not matched to a gene: 8. CDR1 and CDR2 (germline): SGHTA, FQGNSA. This CDR3 has 12 amino acids. The CDR3 DNA is TGTGCCAGCAGCCGGGGGCCCGGGGGGGAGTACTTC. Its translation is CASSRGPGGEYF.

This clonotype was counted once. The chain links TRBV4-1 to TRBJ2-2; D gene unclear. Trimming took off 5 bases at V and 6 bases at J, with 13 bases between the two ends. This CDR3 spans 14 amino acids. Per the germline V gene, CDR1 is MGHRA and CDR2 is YSYEKL. In DNA, the CDR3 is TGCGCCAGCAGCTCGCCACAAAGGGCCGGGGAGCTGTTTTTT. Translating gives CASSSPQRAGELFF.